The 26 T cell receptor beta chains presented below share a single source sample, sequenced in a study of blood T cell repertoires in COVID-19. Assay used: immunoSEQ multiplex PCR; TCRdb lists only in-frame clones, some missing. The table includes 180,000 or so clones, about 86% detected once. Material: peripheral blood. These receptors all stem from a woman aged 25 to 39 with active or convalescent COVID-19.

The chain links TRBV7-8 to TRBJ1-3; 10 bases fit TRBD1. With V trimmed by 5 bases and J by 3 bases, 7 bases remained unmatched. In germline, CDR1 is SGHVS, CDR2 FQNEAQ. The CDR3 runs to 16 residues. CDR3 sequence (DNA): TGTGCCAGCAGCCCCGGACAGGGGGGTTTTGGAAACACCATATATTTT. Amino acid sequence: CASSPGQGGFGNTIYF.

Comments on this clone: At the DNA level, this CDR3 is encoded by other sequences in the same sample as well. V gene TRBV7-9 combines with J gene TRBJ1-6; 7 bases align to TRBD1. There are 16 residues in the CDR3. The germline V gene has CDR1 SEHNR and CDR2 FQNEAQ (reference sequence). With V trimmed by 1 base and J by 3 bases, 3 bases remained unmatched. CDR3 region: CASSLGQGFYNSPLHF. DNA of the CDR3: TGTGCCAGCAGCTTAGGACAGGGCTTCTATAATTCACCCCTCCACTTT.

This clone was seen only once. V usage is TRBV24-1 and J usage is TRBJ1-5, with D unresolved. The V gene lost 0 bases and the J gene lost 2 bases, with 10 bases spanning the gap. The V gene's germline CDR1 is KGHDR and CDR2 SFDVKD. This CDR3 contains 16 residues. Here the CDR3 reads CATSDLSQAGNQPQHF. CDR3 in DNA: TGTGCCACCAGTGATTTGAGCCAGGCCGGCAATCAGCCCCAGCATTTT.

The rearrangement uses TRBV5-4 and TRBJ2-5, with TRBD1 matching over 8 bases. From germline, CDR1 is SGHNT and CDR2 YYREEE (reference sequence). The CDR3 sequence is 14 residues long. V shed 4 bases and J 5 bases; nucleotides not matched to a gene: 7. The chain's CDR3 is CASSARTGSETQYF. CDR3 in DNA: TGTGCCAGCAGCGCAAGGACAGGGTCGGAGACCCAGTACTTC.

The V and J genes are TRBV28 and TRBJ1-1; 12 bases line up with TRBD1. The V segment lost 5 bases and the J segment 2 bases; nucleotides outside the gene matches: 6. The CDR3 sequence is 16 residues long. Germline V gives CDR1 MDHEN, CDR2 SYDVKM. CDR3 residues: CASSLGDRGRNTEAFF. The CDR3 bases are TGTGCCAGCAGTCTCGGGGACAGGGGGCGCAACACTGAAGCTTTCTTT.

V is TRBV27 and J is TRBJ1-2; tentatively, D is TRBD1 (6 bases). Between the trimmed V and J ends, which lost 5 bases and 4 bases, there was a span of 17 bases. From germline, CDR1 is MNHEY and CDR2 SMNVEV (reference sequence). The CDR3 has 15 residues. The CDR3 nucleotides read TGTGCCAGCAGTCAATGGACAGCAGGATTCTATGGCTACACCTTC. As protein: CASSQWTAGFYGYTF.

The chain carries TRBV27 and TRBJ2-5; D might be TRBD1 (6 bases). Trimming left V 5 bases short and J 8 bases short, with 18 bases between. Germline lookup yields CDR1 MNHEY and CDR2 SMNVEV (reference sequence). The CDR3 has 14 amino acids. CDR3 protein: CASSPLGAGDTQYF. CDR3 in DNA: TGTGCCAGCAGTCCCCTGGGGGCAGGGGATACCCAGTACTTC.

The chain is built from TRBV18 and TRBJ1-3, with 9 bases matching TRBD1. Per the germline V gene, CDR1 is KGHSH and CDR2 is LQKENI. V dropped 2 bases and J dropped 0; count of bases not matched to a gene: 2. The CDR3 has 16 residues. The CDR3 nucleotides read TGTGCCAGCTCACCAGCGGGACAGGGCTCTGGAAACACCATATATTTT. Its translation: CASSPAGQGSGNTIYF.

The rearrangement links TRBV19 to TRBJ1-3, with TRBD1 matching over 7 bases. The CDR3 totals 13 residues. CDR1 and CDR2 from the germline V gene are LNHDA and SQIVND (reference sequence). After removal of 6 bases from V and 7 bases from J, the junction contained 6 bases not matched to a gene. CDR3: CASRWTGGNTIYF. For the CDR3, the DNA is TGTGCCAGTAGATGGACAGGTGGGAACACCATATATTTT. Together with reference TRBV19 and TRBJ1-3, the CDR3 gives the full variable domain: DGGITQSPKYLFRKEGQNVTLSCEQNLNHDAMYWYRQDPGQGLRLIYYSQIVNDFQKGDIAEGYSVSREKKESFPLTVTSAQKNPTAFYLCASRWTGGNTIYFGEGSWLTVV.

CDR3 coding DNA: TGTGCCAGCAGGACCGAATTTACAGGGGGTGGCTACACCTTC. Its translation is CASRTEFTGGGYTF. The V call is TRBV5-8, the J call TRBJ1-2; 8 bases match TRBD1. CDR1 and CDR2 (germline): SGHTS, YDEGEE. The CDR3 totals 14 residues. The V gene end was trimmed by 5 bases and the J gene end by 7 bases; junction bases not matched to a gene: 10.

The V and J genes are TRBV5-1 and TRBJ1-6; TRBD1 might be the D (5 bases). This CDR3 comprises 16 residues. The V gene's germline CDR1 is SGHRS and CDR2 YFSETQ. Trimming took off 4 bases at V and 6 bases at J, with 17 bases between the two ends. CDR3 sequence reads: CASSRAQGSSNSPLHF. The CDR3 DNA is TGCGCCAGCAGCCGGGCCCAGGGAAGTTCTAATTCACCCCTCCACTTT.

This clone has a handful of counts. The V and J genes are TRBV27 and TRBJ1-5, with TRBD1 identical over 7 bases. The ends lost 5 bases at V and 2 bases at J; junction bases unmatched: 3. Germline CDR1 reads MNHEY; CDR2 reads SMNVEV (reference sequence). The length of the CDR3 is 14 residues. The CDR3 loop is CASSLTGGNQPQHF. CDR3 sequence (DNA): TGTGCCAGCAGTCTTACAGGGGGCAATCAGCCCCAGCATTTT.

The genes are TRBV5-4 and TRBJ1-1; 7 bases fit TRBD1. Germline trimming cut 0 bases from V and 9 bases from J; bases unmatched to any gene: 11. The CDR3 is 15 amino acids. Looked up from germline, CDR1 is SGHNT and CDR2 is YYREEE (reference sequence). Here the CDR3 DNA reads TGTGCCAGCAGCTTGGAAGGGTCTAGGGGGCTCAAAGCTTTCTTT. This sequence encodes CASSLEGSRGLKAFF.

The chain combines TRBV13 with TRBJ2-1, with a tentative D call TRBD2 (6 bases). The germline gives CDR1 PRHDT, CDR2 FYEKMQ (reference sequence). V was trimmed by 2 bases and J by 3 bases, leaving 11 bases between them. The length of the CDR3 is 15 residues. CDR3 bases: TGTGCCAGCAGCTTAAGTGCGGGATTCTACAATGAGCAGTTCTTC. Its protein product is CASSLSAGFYNEQFF.

The chain uses TRBV12-3 or TRBV12-4 and TRBJ2-1; 9 positions match TRBD1. The CDR3 has 12 residues. The V and J ends lost 6 bases and 10 bases, in that order; junction bases with no gene match: 4. In nucleotides, the CDR3 is TGTGCCAGCAGCCCGACAGGGGGGGAGCAGTTCTTC. The encoded protein is CASSPTGGEQFF.

This chain links TRBV2 with TRBJ2-2; 9 positions match TRBD1. Unmatched junction bases numbered 2, after V lost 6 bases and J lost 6 bases. The germline V gene has CDR1 SNHLY and CDR2 FYNNEI. This CDR3 has 13 amino acids. Here the CDR3 reads CASRRQGAGELFF. CDR3 coding DNA: TGTGCCAGCAGAAGACAGGGGGCCGGGGAGCTGTTTTTT.

This sequence joins TRBV27 and TRBJ1-2; possible D gene TRBD1, 6 bases. The germline V and J ends were trimmed by 7 bases and 4 bases, with 16 bases remaining between them. The CDR3 loop spans 14 amino acids. Per the germline V gene, CDR1 is MNHEY and CDR2 is SMNVEV (reference sequence). As DNA, the CDR3 is TGTGCCAGCAAGCCCACCGGGACAATCTATGGCTACACCTTC. Amino acid sequence: CASKPTGTIYGYTF.

The V gene is TRBV18, the J gene TRBJ1-2; a possible D gene is TRBD1 (6 bases). Germline CDR1 KGHSH, CDR2 LQKENI. Between the trimmed V and J ends, which lost 4 bases and 0 bases, there was a span of 9 bases. The CDR3 totals 14 residues. The chain's CDR3 is CASSRDTTNYGYTF. The CDR3 DNA reads as TGTGCCAGCTCACGGGACACCACTAACTATGGCTACACCTTC.

This chain joins TRBV28 and TRBJ2-4; possible D gene TRBD1, 5 bases. The V end lost 5 bases, the J end lost 0 bases, and 11 bases lay between the germline ends. Germline CDR1 is MDHEN and CDR2 is SYDVKM. The CDR3 is made up of 15 amino acids. The chain's CDR3 is CASSQLQGAKNIQYF. In DNA form, the CDR3 reads TGTGCCAGCAGTCAACTGCAGGGAGCCAAAAACATTCAGTACTTC.

This chain uses TRBV6-4 with TRBJ2-3, with 9 nucleotides matching TRBD1. The germline CDR1 and CDR2 sequences are MRHNA and SNTAGT. CDR3 length: 14 amino acids. V trimming: 6 bases; J trimming: 0 bases; junction bases outside the gene matches: 1. CDR3 in amino acids: CASSGQGSTDTQYF. Written as DNA, the CDR3 is TGTGCCAGCAGCGGACAGGGGAGCACAGATACGCAGTATTTT.

This chain links TRBV28 with TRBJ2-2; 15 positions match TRBD2. Germline assignment: CDR1 MDHEN and CDR2 SYDVKM. The CDR3 contains 15 residues. Unmatched junction bases numbered 4, after V lost 7 bases and J lost 7 bases. Here the CDR3 reads CASTEGLAGGGELFF. Here the CDR3 DNA reads TGTGCCAGCACCGAGGGACTAGCGGGAGGCGGGGAGCTGTTTTTT.

The chain combines TRBV27 with TRBJ1-6; no reliable D call. Trimming shortened V by 6 bases and J by 0 bases, and 12 bases separated the two germline ends. The CDR3 sequence is 16 residues long. Per the germline V gene, CDR1 is MNHEY and CDR2 is SMNVEV (reference sequence). As DNA, the CDR3 is TGTGCCAGCAGCCCCGCCCGGAGCTCCTATAATTCACCCCTCCACTTT. As protein: CASSPARSSYNSPLHF.

The gene calls are TRBV3-1 (or the pseudogene TRBV3-2) and TRBJ2-3, with 14 bases matching TRBD2. V dropped 2 bases and J dropped 2; count of bases not matched to a gene: 6. Germline loops: CDR1 LGHDT, CDR2 YNNKEL (reference sequence). CDR3 length: 18 amino acids. This chain's CDR3 is CASSQSPGLAGVTDTQYF. For the CDR3, the DNA is TGTGCCAGCAGCCAATCACCGGGACTAGCGGGGGTCACAGATACGCAGTATTTT.

The chain couples TRBV6-5 to TRBJ2-3; TRBD2 is a possible D gene (7 bases). The CDR3 is 15 amino acids. V shed 2 bases and J shed 2 bases, with 11 bases lying between them. Germline V gene data show CDR1 as MNHEY and CDR2 as SVGAGI. The CDR3 DNA reads TGTGCCAGCAGTTACGGGGGGGCCCCCACAGATACGCAGTATTTT. Its protein is CASSYGGAPTDTQYF.

The chain recombines TRBV29-1 with TRBJ2-7; 7 nucleotides line up with TRBD1. The CDR3 runs to 13 residues. Germline CDR1 and CDR2: SQVTM and ANQGSEA. Unmatched junction bases numbered 6, after V lost 7 bases and J lost 0 bases. CDR3 region: CSGRTGGSYEQYF. CDR3 bases: TGCAGCGGCCGGACAGGAGGCTCCTACGAGCAGTACTTC.

This clone has only one observation. J is TRBJ1-2 and V is TRBV6-5; D not certain. This CDR3 is built from 12 residues. Germline CDR1 reads MNHEY; CDR2 reads SVGAGI. The V end lost 5 bases, the J end lost 4 bases, and 8 bases lay between the germline ends. The DNA of the CDR3 is TGTGCCAGCAGTCCGGAGGGCTATGGCTACACCTTC. Translation: CASSPEGYGYTF.